This TCR beta chain was documented in a study of blood T cells in healthy people across ages. The CDR3 is made up of 17 amino acids. V gave up 0 bases and J gave up 5 bases; unmatched junction bases: 12. Germline CDR1 reads SGHKS; CDR2 reads YYEKEE (reference sequence). It was about 10 milliliters of peripheral blood that were drawn from each donor. A J-beta primer mix and a sample-barcoded 5' primer were used in a second PCR of roughly 7 to 12 cycles. Every sample gave at least 2.5 million paired-end reads containing CDR3. TCRdb reprocessed the 5' RACE reads via MiXCR and lists one record per CDR3 protein. The repertoire holds about 640,000 distinct CDR3 sequences, with about 53% as singletons. This clonotype was observed a few times.

The receptor comes from a man between 60 and 75 years old in good health. The sample comprised blood. The rearrangement links TRBV5-5 to TRBJ2-5; 8 bases line up with TRBD1. The CDR3 sequence: CASSLGFRAGGRETQYF. The DNA of the CDR3 is TGTGCCAGCAGCTTGGGTTTTAGGGCAGGGGGCCGGGAGACCCAGTACTTC.